Presented here are 28 T cell receptor beta chains from one specimen sequenced in a study of shared clonotypes between healthy human individuals. Measured with immunoSEQ multiplex PCR; TCRdb has only the in-frame clones, and not every one. Here the sample spans about 2 million clones, roughly 95% being singletons. Positive CCR7 selection of CD45RO-negative cells yielded the naive CD8 cells, and terminally differentiated effector memory CD45RA+ cells were excluded. What was sequenced was naive CD8+ T cells sorted from blood. All receptors derive from a man aged 18 to 29 in good health.

V gene TRBV27 combines with J gene TRBJ1-1; 10 bases map to TRBD1. Germline CDR1 MNHEY, CDR2 SMNVEV (reference sequence). V was clipped by 6 bases and J by 6 bases; unmatched bases: 10. This CDR3 is built from 15 residues. As DNA, the CDR3 is TGTGCCAGCAGGAAAATCGGGACAGGGGAGTCTGAAGCTTTCTTT. Translated, it gives CASRKIGTGESEAFF.

This chain links TRBV27 with TRBJ2-7; maybe TRBD1 (6 bases). Deletions cut 5 bases from V and 4 bases from J, with 24 bases between. Germline V lookup: CDR1 MNHEY, CDR2 SMNVEV (reference sequence). The length of the CDR3 is 17 residues. CDR3 residues: CASSQQGLGAQGYEQYF. Here the CDR3 DNA reads TGTGCCAGCAGTCAACAGGGATTAGGAGCCCAGGGGTACGAGCAGTACTTC.

The J gene is TRBJ1-5, the V gene TRBV27; 7 nucleotides line up with TRBD1. Germline lookup yields CDR1 MNHEY and CDR2 SMNVEV (reference sequence). The ends lost 5 bases at V and 7 bases at J; junction bases unmatched: 8. This CDR3 has 14 amino acids. The CDR3 nucleotides read TGTGCCAGCAGTATGACAGGGACTTTCCAGCCCCAGCATTTT. Its protein is CASSMTGTFQPQHF.

DNA for the CDR3: TGTGCCAGCAGTTCCGGGAGAAACACTGAAGCTTTCTTT. The encoded protein is CASSSGRNTEAFF. This chain connects TRBV6-5 to TRBJ1-1; D uncertain. CDR1 is MNHEY, CDR2 SVGAGI, per germline. The length of the CDR3 is 13 residues. V lost 4 bases and J 2 bases, leaving 8 bases between the germline ends.

To note about this clone: A read error may explain this, as a much larger clone is one base away. Other nucleotide sequences in the sample specify the same CDR3. The rearrangement uses TRBV27 and TRBJ2-7; D is uncertain. The ends were cut back, 6 bases at V and 3 bases at J, with 6 bases in the middle. This CDR3 region has 11 residues. The germline V gene encodes CDR1 MNHEY and CDR2 SMNVEV (reference sequence). The DNA for the CDR3 is TGTGCCAGCAGATTGGGCTACGAGCAGTACTTC. Protein product: CASRLGYEQYF.

V and J are TRBV9 and TRBJ1-2; 8 nucleotides match TRBD1. With 6 bases clipped from V and 0 bases from J, the junction kept 4 bases outside the gene matches. This CDR3 is built from 14 residues. CDR1 and CDR2 (germline): SGDLS, YYNGEE. The chain's CDR3 is CASMSTGANYGYTF. The CDR3, as DNA: TGTGCCAGCATGTCGACAGGGGCTAACTATGGCTACACCTTC. Based on the CDR3 plus reference TRBV9 and TRBJ1-2, the full variable domain is DSGVTQTPKHLITATGQRVTLRCSPRSGDLSVYWYQQSLDQGLQFLIQYYNGEERAKGNILERFSAQQFPDLHSELNLSSLELGDSALYFCASMSTGANYGYTFGSGTRLTVV.

On this clone itself: The same CDR3 arises from other DNA sequences in this sample as well. The CDR3 protein is CASSYRGSEQFF. The CDR3 DNA reads TGTGCCAGCAGTTATCGCGGGTCTGAGCAGTTCTTC. V gene TRBV6-5 combines with J gene TRBJ2-1; D is possibly TRBD2 (5 bases). The length of the CDR3 is 12 residues. The germline CDR1 and CDR2 sequences are MNHEY and SVGAGI. Trimming pared 3 bases from V and 9 bases from J, leaving 9 bases between.

This chain uses TRBV2 with TRBJ2-1; maybe TRBD2 (5 bases). This CDR3 is 16 amino acids long. The germline CDR1 and CDR2 sequences are SNHLY and FYNNEI. V lost 4 bases and J lost 2, with 15 bases in between. The chain's CDR3 is CASSVSGSVPYNEQFF. In DNA form, the CDR3 reads TGTGCCAGCAGTGTTAGTGGGAGCGTCCCCTACAATGAGCAGTTCTTC.

A remark on this clone: A much larger clone is a single base away; this may be a read error. The same CDR3 can be traced to other DNA sequences in this sample. The V and J genes are TRBV6-5 and TRBJ2-7, with no clear D. V gave up 5 bases and J gave up 4 bases, with 3 bases separating them. Per germline, CDR1 MNHEY and CDR2 SVGAGI. The CDR3 is made up of 10 amino acids. The chain's CDR3 is CASSEYEQYF. The CDR3 DNA reads TGTGCCAGCAGTGAGTACGAGCAGTACTTC.

This rearrangement joins TRBV28 to TRBJ2-5; 7 bases line up with TRBD1. The CDR3 is 13 amino acids. V was pared by 6 bases and J by 3 bases, with 4 bases of the junction left unmatched. Germline V lookup: CDR1 MDHEN, CDR2 SYDVKM. The CDR3 here is CASSLGTEETQYF. CDR3 coding DNA: TGTGCCAGCAGCCTCGGGACAGAAGAGACCCAGTACTTC. The variable domain in full, with the rest retrieved from reference TRBV28 and TRBJ2-5, is DVKVTQSSRYLVKRTGEKVFLECVQDMDHENMFWYRQDPGLGLRLIYFSYDVKMKEKGDIPEGYSVSREKKERFSLILESASTNQTSMYLCASSLGTEETQYFGPGTRLLVL.

The chain is built from TRBV27 and TRBJ2-1; 8 bases line up with TRBD1. This CDR3 is built from 14 residues. Unmatched junction bases numbered 3, after V lost 3 bases and J lost 5 bases. Per germline, CDR1 MNHEY and CDR2 SMNVEV (reference sequence). The CDR3 DNA follows: TGTGCCAGCAGTTTCTACAGGGGGGACAATGAGCAGTTCTTC. As protein: CASSFYRGDNEQFF.

V and J are TRBV6-6 and TRBJ1-1; TRBD1 aligns across 9 bases. Germline loops: CDR1 MNHNY, CDR2 SVGAGI (reference sequence). The CDR3 has 14 residues. V was pared by 6 bases and J by 8 bases, with 10 bases of the junction left unmatched. The CDR3 coding sequence is TGTGCCAGCAGGCCGGGACAGGGCTTCTTGGAAGCTTTCTTT. It is translated as CASRPGQGFLEAFF.

The chain recombines TRBV5-4 with TRBJ1-2; D possibly corresponds to TRBD1 (5 bases). Germline-derived CDR1 and CDR2 are SGHNT and YYREEE (reference sequence). The CDR3 consists of 14 residues. V gave up 4 bases and J gave up 8 bases, with 18 bases separating them. The CDR3 sequence: CASSPAVGVEGYTF. The CDR3 DNA is TGTGCCAGCAGCCCCGCCGTGGGGGTTGAAGGCTACACCTTC.

This chain links TRBV7-9 with TRBJ1-4; no clear D gene. Trimming cost V 4 bases and J 2 bases, with 11 bases left between them. The CDR3 extends over 15 amino acids. Per the germline V gene, CDR1 is SEHNR and CDR2 is FQNEAQ (reference sequence). The CDR3 region is CASSSKGLTNEKLFF. The CDR3 DNA follows: TGTGCCAGCAGCTCGAAGGGTCTGACTAATGAAAAACTGTTTTTT.

Only one count was recorded for this clone. The chain combines TRBV5-4 with TRBJ2-4; D not certain. The CDR3 totals 14 residues. Germline-derived CDR1 and CDR2 are SGHNT and YYREEE (reference sequence). The V gene lost 0 bases and the J gene lost 5 bases, with 9 bases spanning the gap. For the CDR3, the DNA is TGTGCCAGCAGCTTGGAAGGATCGGAAAACATTCAGTACTTC. It yields the protein CASSLEGSENIQYF.

The chain couples TRBV4-3 to TRBJ1-1; D is unclear. Germline CDR1 LGHNA, CDR2 YSLEER. The V end was cut by 1 base, the J end by 5 bases, with 8 bases between. The CDR3 has 13 amino acids. For the CDR3, the DNA is TGCGCCAGCAGCCAAGCAGCGGGGACTGAAGCTTTCTTT. This encodes CASSQAAGTEAFF.

The V gene is TRBV4-3, the J gene TRBJ2-1; tentative D call: TRBD2 (7 bases). Germline V gives CDR1 LGHNA, CDR2 YSLEER. This CDR3 spans 17 amino acids. Trimming removed 1 base from V and 2 bases from J, with 15 bases in between. In nucleotides, the CDR3 is TGCGCCAGCAGCCAAGTCCCCCGGGGGGACACCTACAATGAGCAGTTCTTC. It codes for CASSQVPRGDTYNEQFF.

The chain uses TRBV15 and TRBJ1-3; D is undetermined. Germline CDR1 reads LNHNV; CDR2 reads YYDKDF (reference sequence). Trimming took 4 bases from V and 3 from J, leaving 16 bases between them. This CDR3 comprises 16 residues. The CDR3 nucleotides read TGTGCCACCAGCATAGGAACGGAATCTTTTGGAAACACCATATATTTT. Amino acid sequence: CATSIGTESFGNTIYF.

This chain connects TRBV5-1 to TRBJ2-5; possible D gene TRBD1, 5 bases. Germline CDR1 SGHRS, CDR2 YFSETQ. The CDR3 contains 15 residues. The V and J ends lost 1 base and 2 bases respectively, with 12 bases between them. The CDR3 region has the DNA TGCGCCAGCAGCTTGTGGGCAGGGTCGCAAGAGACCCAGTACTTC. Its protein product is CASSLWAGSQETQYF.

This clone was recorded only once. The J gene is TRBJ2-7, the V gene TRBV13; 12 nucleotides match TRBD2. The length of the CDR3 is 14 residues. Germline CDR1 is PRHDT and CDR2 is FYEKMQ (reference sequence). V dropped 5 bases and J dropped 5; count of bases not matched to a gene: 4. The CDR3 DNA sequence: TGTGCCAGCAGCCGACTAGCGGGGGATGACGAGCAGTACTTC. Protein: CASSRLAGDDEQYF.

The V gene is TRBV6-5, the J gene TRBJ2-1, with 9 bases aligning to TRBD2. The CDR3 contains 15 residues. V was pared by 3 bases and J by 8 bases, with 8 bases of the junction left unmatched. The germline gives CDR1 MNHEY, CDR2 SVGAGI. In DNA, the CDR3 is TGTGCCAGCAGTTATGTCGCGGGAGGGTTCCATGAGCAGTTCTTC. It specifies CASSYVAGGFHEQFF.

This chain connects TRBV6-6 to TRBJ1-5; D gene ambiguous. Germline CDR1 reads MNHNY; CDR2 reads SVGAGI (reference sequence). Between the trimmed V and J ends, which lost 3 bases and 1 base, there was a span of 7 bases. The CDR3 spans 14 residues. CDR3 sequence: CASSYMGSNQPQHF. In DNA, the CDR3 is TGTGCCAGCAGTTATATGGGAAGCAATCAGCCCCAGCATTTT.

The V call is TRBV27, the J call TRBJ2-5, with D perhaps assigned TRBD1 or TRBD2 (6 bases each). The V end was cut by 7 bases, the J end by 1 base, with 16 bases between. The CDR3 runs 15 residues. CDR1 MNHEY and CDR2 SMNVEV come from the germline V gene (reference sequence). The CDR3 loop is CASTPRGGSQETQYF. As DNA, the CDR3 is TGTGCCAGCACCCCCAGAGGGGGGTCCCAAGAGACCCAGTACTTC.

The gene calls are TRBV5-1 and TRBJ1-6; TRBD1 is a possible D gene (6 bases). Germline V gene lookup returns CDR1 SGHRS and CDR2 YFSETQ. CDR3 length: 17 residues. The V and J ends lost 1 base and 5 bases respectively, with 16 bases between them. CDR3 bases: TGCGCCAGCAGCTTGATTGGGGGACACGGAAATAATTCACCCCTCCACTTT. Translating gives CASSLIGGHGNNSPLHF.

The rearrangement joins TRBV5-4 to TRBJ2-3; 14 bases fit TRBD2. J gave up 5 bases and V 4 bases, and 3 bases lay outside the gene matches. CDR3 length equals 15 residues. CDR1 is SGHNT and CDR2 is YYREEE in the germline V gene (reference sequence). The CDR3 sequence is CASSTGLAGVDTQYF. The CDR3 DNA reads as TGTGCCAGCAGCACGGGACTAGCGGGGGTAGATACGCAGTATTTT.

This chain connects TRBV28 to TRBJ2-2, with D possibly being TRBD1 (6 bases). The V gene lost 6 bases and the J gene lost 2 bases, with 19 bases spanning the gap. This CDR3 comprises 17 residues. Germline values: CDR1 MDHEN, CDR2 SYDVKM. The chain's CDR3 is CASSFRDTNSNTGELFF. CDR3 nucleotide sequence: TGTGCCAGCAGCTTCCGGGACACGAACTCTAACACCGGGGAGCTGTTTTTT.

A remark on this clone: Other DNA variants within this sample encode the same CDR3. This rearrangement joins TRBV5-4 to TRBJ2-7, with no clear D. The length of the CDR3 is 13 residues. Trimming removed 4 bases at V and 2 bases at J, with 10 bases between. Germline CDR1 is SGHNT and CDR2 is YYREEE (reference sequence). Here the CDR3 reads CASSRDNPYEQYF. The CDR3 DNA is TGTGCCAGCAGCCGCGACAATCCCTACGAGCAGTACTTC.

This clone was observed a single time. The chain recombines TRBV4-3 with TRBJ2-7; TRBD2 might be the D (6 bases). CDR1 and CDR2 (germline): LGHNA, YSLEER. V lost 0 bases, J lost 3 bases, and 18 bases lay in between. This CDR3 contains 17 residues. The CDR3 loop is CASSQDNPSGENYEQYF. The CDR3 region has the DNA TGCGCCAGCAGCCAAGATAACCCTTCGGGAGAAAACTACGAGCAGTACTTC.